A selection of T cell receptor beta chains follows, all from one sample in a study of blood T cell repertoires in COVID-19. Sequencing was performed with immunoSEQ multiplex PCR; in TCRdb, only in-frame clones are kept and a portion is missing. The sample shows about 160,000 clones, roughly 87% of them seen only once. What was sequenced was peripheral blood. These receptors all stem from a woman in her sixties or seventies who had recovered from COVID-19. Each CDR3 is given with its conserved first and last residue. Each record gives: CDR3 DNA, CDR3 protein, V gene, J gene, D gene, clone size. The D gene is left open where the match is weak. Clone size is not always given. Where it is, it says once, few, many or a class for expanded clones.

DNA: TGTGCCACCAGTGATTCTTTGGCAGGGCCCCCCTACGAGCAGTACTTC; CDR3: CATSDSLAGPPYEQYF; V: TRBV24-1; J: TRBJ2-7; D: .; size: .
DNA: TGTGCCAGCAGCCTACAGGGGTTAGGTTCTAATGAAAAACTGTTTTTT; CDR3: CASSLQGLGSNEKLFF; V: TRBV7-9; J: TRBJ1-4; D: TRBD1; size: .
DNA: TGCGCCAGCAGCCAAGATATAGCGGGGAGCACAGATACGCAGTATTTT; CDR3: CASSQDIAGSTDTQYF; V: TRBV4-3; J: TRBJ2-3; D: TRBD2; size: once
DNA: TGTGCCAGCAGTTACTCTTTGTCCGGGAATGAGCAGTTCTTC; CDR3: CASSYSLSGNEQFF; V: TRBV6-2/TRBV6-3; J: TRBJ2-1; D: .; size: .
DNA: TGTGCCAGCAGTTCCACCTCCCGGGACAACCTCTACGAGCAGTACTTC; CDR3: CASSSTSRDNLYEQYF; V: TRBV5-5; J: TRBJ2-7; D: .; size: .
DNA: TGTGCCAGCAGACCCTCCCCGGGGACACCCGTTTTT; CDR3: CASRPSPGTPVF; V: TRBV28; J: TRBJ1-4; D: .; size: .
DNA: TGCAGCGTGGAAGTTGGGGGGGATCAGCCCCAGCATTTT; CDR3: CSVEVGGDQPQHF; V: TRBV29-1; J: TRBJ1-5; D: .; size: .
DNA: TGCGCCAGCAGCCAAGTTTCCGGGACAGGGATTAATAATTCACCCCTCCACTTT; CDR3: CASSQVSGTGINNSPLHF; V: TRBV4-1; J: TRBJ1-6; D: TRBD1; size: once
DNA: TGTGCCAGCAGCAAAGCGGGTGACAGGGGATACACTGAAGCTTTCTTT; CDR3: CASSKAGDRGYTEAFF; V: TRBV21-1; J: TRBJ1-1; D: .; size: .
DNA: TGTGCCAGCAGCCAACCGGGACTAGCTATTGATGAGCAGTTCTTC; CDR3: CASSQPGLAIDEQFF; V: TRBV3-1/TRBV3-2; J: TRBJ2-1; D: TRBD2; size: .
DNA: TGTGCCATCAGTGACCCCGACAGGGGAAATCAGCCCCAGCATTTT; CDR3: CAISDPDRGNQPQHF; V: TRBV10-3; J: TRBJ1-5; D: TRBD1; size: .
DNA: TGTGCCATCACCCACGACAGGGTCGTTGGCGGGGAGCTGTTTTTT; CDR3: CAITHDRVVGGELFF; V: TRBV10-3; J: TRBJ2-2; D: TRBD1; size: .
DNA: TGTGCCAGCAGTACTTACAGGAACACTGAAGCTTTCTTT; CDR3: CASSTYRNTEAFF; V: TRBV27; J: TRBJ1-1; D: .; size: few
DNA: TGTGCCACCAGTGATTCCGGACTAGCGGGGGGTGAGCAGTTCTTC; CDR3: CATSDSGLAGGEQFF; V: TRBV24-1; J: TRBJ2-1; D: TRBD2; size: .
DNA: TGTGCCTGGAGTGAGGTTGGGGGGATAGCTGAAGCTTTCTTT; CDR3: CAWSEVGGIAEAFF; V: TRBV30; J: TRBJ1-1; D: .; size: .
DNA: TGCGCCAGCAGCAATAGCGGGGATAGCACAGATACGCAGTATTTT; CDR3: CASSNSGDSTDTQYF; V: TRBV5-1; J: TRBJ2-3; D: TRBD2; size: .
DNA: TGTGCCAGCAGAGGATCAGGTCTTAATGAAAAACTGTTTTTT; CDR3: CASRGSGLNEKLFF; V: TRBV28; J: TRBJ1-4; D: .; size: .
DNA: TGTGCCAGCAGTCTAATTTTTGGCGGGGCGCAGAAGTACGAGCAGTACTTC; CDR3: CASSLIFGGAQKYEQYF; V: TRBV4-2; J: TRBJ2-7; D: .; size: once
DNA: TGTGCCAGCAGCCCCGGGGGTGAGCAGTACTTC; CDR3: CASSPGGEQYF; V: TRBV6-6; J: TRBJ2-7; D: .; size: .
DNA: TGCGCCAGTGAGAGGACTAGCGGGGCCCGGGATACGCAGTATTTT; CDR3: CASERTSGARDTQYF; V: TRBV4-1; J: TRBJ2-3; D: TRBD2; size: .
DNA: TGTGCCTGTGGGACAGGCTACGAGCAGTACTTC; CDR3: CACGTGYEQYF; V: TRBV6-5; J: TRBJ2-7; D: TRBD1; size: .
DNA: TGCGCCAGCAGCTCGGACCTAGCGGGGAGAGATACGCAGTATTTT; CDR3: CASSSDLAGRDTQYF; V: TRBV5-1; J: TRBJ2-3; D: TRBD2; size: few
DNA: TGTGCCAGCAGCTTATCGGTATTAGAGACCCAGTACTTC; CDR3: CASSLSVLETQYF; V: TRBV7-9; J: TRBJ2-5; D: .; size: .
DNA: TGTGCCAGCAGTAGAGGGGAGACCCAGTACTTC; CDR3: CASSRGETQYF; V: TRBV11-1; J: TRBJ2-5; D: .; size: .
DNA: TGTGCCAGCAGTCAACGCGGGATTACCTACAATGAGCAGTTCTTC; CDR3: CASSQRGITYNEQFF; V: TRBV7-8; J: TRBJ2-1; D: .; size: .
DNA: TGCGCCAGCAGCTTGGGCCAGGGCCCAGGCTACACCTTC; CDR3: CASSLGQGPGYTF; V: TRBV5-1; J: TRBJ1-2; D: .; size: .
DNA: TGTGCCAGCAGCTTAGCTCGGGACTACGAGCAGTACTTC; CDR3: CASSLARDYEQYF; V: TRBV7-2; J: TRBJ2-7; D: .; size: .
DNA: TGTGCCATCTCCATAGGGGCGATGGGGAACACTGAAGCTTTCTTT; CDR3: CAISIGAMGNTEAFF; V: TRBV28; J: TRBJ1-1; D: .; size: .
DNA: TGTGCCAGCAGCCGAACAGGAGACTTTGGAAACACCATATATTTT; CDR3: CASSRTGDFGNTIYF; V: TRBV5-4; J: TRBJ1-3; D: .; size: .
DNA: TGTGCCAGCAGCTTAAGCCAGGGAACTAATGAAAAACTGTTTTTT; CDR3: CASSLSQGTNEKLFF; V: TRBV7-8; J: TRBJ1-4; D: .; size: .
DNA: TGTGCCCATTGGGAGGTGGGTACTAACTATGGCTACACCTTC; CDR3: CAHWEVGTNYGYTF; V: TRBV6-5; J: TRBJ1-2; D: .; size: .
DNA: TGTGCCAGCAGCCAAGCTCGACTCCCATCACCCCTCCACTTT; CDR3: CASSQARLPSPLHF; V: TRBV3-1/TRBV3-2; J: TRBJ1-6; D: .; size: .
DNA: TGTGCCAGCACAGTGAACACTGAAGCTTTCTTT; CDR3: CASTVNTEAFF; V: TRBV2; J: TRBJ1-1; D: .; size: .
DNA: TGTGCCAGCAGCCAAAGCTCGAACACCGGGGAGCTGTTTTTT; CDR3: CASSQSSNTGELFF; V: TRBV3-1/TRBV3-2; J: TRBJ2-2; D: .; size: .
DNA: TGTGCCAGCAGCTTGGCTGGGGGCCGGGATCAAGATTTCTTT; CDR3: CASSLAGGRDQDFF; V: TRBV5-4; J: TRBJ1-1; D: .; size: .
DNA: TGCGCCAGCAGCGTGGATCGGAGAAGTGGCTACACCTTC; CDR3: CASSVDRRSGYTF; V: TRBV5-1; J: TRBJ1-2; D: .; size: few
DNA: TGTGCCAGCAGCCAAGAGACGACTAGCGGGGGTGGAGACATTCAGTACTTC; CDR3: CASSQETTSGGGDIQYF; V: TRBV3-1/TRBV3-2; J: TRBJ2-4; D: TRBD2; size: .
DNA: TGTGCCAGCAGTGACCGACAGGGGGCTAACTATGGCTACACCTTC; CDR3: CASSDRQGANYGYTF; V: TRBV6-2/TRBV6-3; J: TRBJ1-2; D: TRBD1; size: .
DNA: TGTGCCAGCAGGTCGAACAGGGGGACCGGGGAGCTGTTTTTT; CDR3: CASRSNRGTGELFF; V: TRBV11-2; J: TRBJ2-2; D: TRBD1; size: .
DNA: TGTGCCAGCAGTTTTGGGCGGGGCCACCAAGAGACCCAGTACTTC; CDR3: CASSFGRGHQETQYF; V: TRBV2; J: TRBJ2-5; D: .; size: .
DNA: TGTGCCACCAGCAGGGACAGGGGTGCCGGGGAGCTGTTTTTT; CDR3: CATSRDRGAGELFF; V: TRBV15; J: TRBJ2-2; D: TRBD1; size: .
DNA: TGCGCCAGCAGTCCCACAGGGTCCTCTAGGCCCCAGCATTTT; CDR3: CASSPTGSSRPQHF; V: TRBV5-1; J: TRBJ1-5; D: .; size: once
DNA: TGTGCCAGCTCTGCGACAGGGGGGTATGAAAAACTGTTTTTT; CDR3: CASSATGGYEKLFF; V: TRBV5-4; J: TRBJ1-4; D: TRBD1; size: .
DNA: TGTGCCAGCAGCTCAGGACAGGGGGCTAACTATGGCTACACCTTC; CDR3: CASSSGQGANYGYTF; V: TRBV7-9; J: TRBJ1-2; D: TRBD1; size: .
DNA: TGTGCCAGCAGCTTTGGAGGGGCCGCCAAAAACATTCAGTACTTC; CDR3: CASSFGGAAKNIQYF; V: TRBV7-2; J: TRBJ2-4; D: .; size: .
DNA: TGTGCCAGCAAAAGGGACTTCGGGAAGTACATTCAGTACTTC; CDR3: CASKRDFGKYIQYF; V: TRBV28; J: TRBJ2-4; D: .; size: .
DNA: TGTGCCAGCACTAGTCCAGGCACAGATACGCAGTATTTT; CDR3: CASTSPGTDTQYF; V: TRBV12-3/TRBV12-4; J: TRBJ2-3; D: .; size: once
DNA: TGTGCCAGCAGATCCCCGGGGGGGAGTGAAAAACTGTTTTTT; CDR3: CASRSPGGSEKLFF; V: TRBV28; J: TRBJ1-4; D: .; size: once
DNA: TGTGCCAGCAGAGGGACTAGCGTCTTCGAGCAGTACTTC; CDR3: CASRGTSVFEQYF; V: TRBV28; J: TRBJ2-7; D: TRBD2; size: .
DNA: TGTGCCAGCAGTATAACTAGCGGGGGGGCCCAGCAGTACTTC; CDR3: CASSITSGGAQQYF; V: TRBV6-5; J: TRBJ2-7; D: TRBD2; size: .
DNA: TGTGCCAGCAGCACCATAGCGGGGGGACCGGTCTACGAGCAGTACTTC; CDR3: CASSTIAGGPVYEQYF; V: TRBV7-9; J: TRBJ2-7; D: TRBD2; size: .
DNA: TGCGCCAGCAGCTTGGCCGTAGGGGCCAGCTCCTACAATGAGCAGTTCTTC; CDR3: CASSLAVGASSYNEQFF; V: TRBV5-1; J: TRBJ2-1; D: .; size: .
DNA: TGTGCCAGCAGCCCCAGGGTGGGAACCTCTAGTGGCTACACCTTC; CDR3: CASSPRVGTSSGYTF; V: TRBV7-9; J: TRBJ1-2; D: .; size: .
DNA: TGTGCCAGCAGCTTGTCCGCGGGGGGATCCTACAATGAGCAGTTCTTC; CDR3: CASSLSAGGSYNEQFF; V: TRBV5-4; J: TRBJ2-1; D: TRBD2; size: .
DNA: TGCGCCAGCAGCCAAGTGGACAGGGTTGGCTATGGCTACACCTTC; CDR3: CASSQVDRVGYGYTF; V: TRBV4-3; J: TRBJ1-2; D: TRBD1; size: .